This is a list of T cell receptor beta chains from one sample in a study of cytomegalovirus exposure and HLA in healthy donors. TCRdb keeps only in-frame clones here, not all; method: immunoSEQ multiplex PCR. Of fewer than 250,000 clones in the sample, around four fifths were seen once. Sequenced input: PBMCs. Receptors were obtained from a woman aged 35 to 49 in good health and CMV-seronegative. The CDR3 runs from the conserved cysteine through the conserved F or W. Each record gives: CDR3 DNA, CDR3 protein, D gene, J gene, V gene, clone size. A D gene is named only where the DNA matches it firmly. Size is stated for part of the rows, as once, few or many counts, or as a class when the clone is expanded.

DNA: TGTGCCAGTAAAAGTAAAGGGAGGGGGTCCGGAGAGACCCAGTACTTC; CDR3: CASKSKGRGSGETQYF; D: NA; J: TRBJ2-5; V: TRBV19; size: NA
DNA: TGCGCCAGCAAGAAACTAGCGGGAGACACCGGGGAGCTGTTTTTT; CDR3: CASKKLAGDTGELFF; D: TRBD2; J: TRBJ2-2; V: TRBV5-1; size: NA
DNA: TGTGCCAGCAGTGAGAGATTAGGAGGGACTGAAGCTTTCTTT; CDR3: CASSERLGGTEAFF; D: NA; J: TRBJ1-1; V: TRBV6-4; size: NA
DNA: TGTGCCAGCAGCCCGGGACTCTCGTCTTTACTCACAGATACGCAGTATTTT; CDR3: CASSPGLSSLLTDTQYF; D: NA; J: TRBJ2-3; V: TRBV11-2; size: NA
DNA: TGTGCCAGCAGCCCAACCGGGGACACCAACTACGAGCAGTACTTC; CDR3: CASSPTGDTNYEQYF; D: NA; J: TRBJ2-7; V: TRBV7-9; size: NA
DNA: TGTGCCAGCAGCATACAAGAGACCCAGTACTTC; CDR3: CASSIQETQYF; D: NA; J: TRBJ2-5; V: TRBV5-6; size: few
DNA: TGCAGCGTCACGATCCAGGAGGAAGCCAAAAACATTCAGTACTTC; CDR3: CSVTIQEEAKNIQYF; D: NA; J: TRBJ2-4; V: TRBV29-1; size: NA
DNA: TGTGCCAGTAGTATGAGGACAGGGGTAGCCAAAAACATTCAGTACTTC; CDR3: CASSMRTGVAKNIQYF; D: TRBD1; J: TRBJ2-4; V: TRBV19; size: NA
DNA: TGTGCCAGTAGTATATCGGGTCTAGCGGGGTCAGATACGCAGTATTTT; CDR3: CASSISGLAGSDTQYF; D: TRBD2; J: TRBJ2-3; V: TRBV19; size: few
DNA: TGTGCCAGCAGTGTCGAGACTAACACTGAAGCTTTCTTT; CDR3: CASSVETNTEAFF; D: NA; J: TRBJ1-1; V: TRBV6-4; size: NA
DNA: TGTGCCAGTATCCAGATCAGGGGCACTGAAGCTTTCTTT; CDR3: CASIQIRGTEAFF; D: NA; J: TRBJ1-1; V: TRBV19; size: NA
DNA: TGTGCCAGCAGTGAACGGGGGGGCATAAGCTTGTACATTCAGTACTTC; CDR3: CASSERGGISLYIQYF; D: TRBD2; J: TRBJ2-4; V: TRBV6-1; size: NA
DNA: TGTGCCATCAGGGGGGGGGATGGCTACACCTTC; CDR3: CAIRGGDGYTF; D: NA; J: TRBJ1-2; V: TRBV10-3; size: NA
DNA: TGCAGTTCTGACAGGGGGCGAGGCTACACCTTC; CDR3: CSSDRGRGYTF; D: TRBD1; J: TRBJ1-2; V: TRBV20-1; size: few
DNA: TGTGCCAGTAGTAGGGCCAGGGGGGAGACCCAGTACTTC; CDR3: CASSRARGETQYF; D: TRBD1; J: TRBJ2-5; V: TRBV19; size: NA
DNA: TGTGCCAGCTCACCAGAGGAAGAGCAGTACTTC; CDR3: CASSPEEEQYF; D: NA; J: TRBJ2-7; V: TRBV18; size: NA
DNA: TGTGCCAGCAGCCAGGACTTGCTCCGGGAAAATGAGCAGTTCTTC; CDR3: CASSQDLLRENEQFF; D: NA; J: TRBJ2-1; V: TRBV14; size: NA
DNA: TGTGCCAGCAGCGCAGGGGGTACTAGCACAGATACGCAGTATTTT; CDR3: CASSAGGTSTDTQYF; D: TRBD1; J: TRBJ2-3; V: TRBV9; size: NA
DNA: TGTGCCAGCAGCGTAGGACAGGACTACGAGCAGTACTTC; CDR3: CASSVGQDYEQYF; D: NA; J: TRBJ2-7; V: TRBV9; size: NA
DNA: TGTGCCAGCAGAGGGGTAGGGTATGGCTACACCTTC; CDR3: CASRGVGYGYTF; D: NA; J: TRBJ1-2; V: TRBV6-5; size: NA
DNA: TGTGCCAGCAGTACCTTCGGGACAGGGAAGGATAACTATGGCTACACCTTC; CDR3: CASSTFGTGKDNYGYTF; D: TRBD1; J: TRBJ1-2; V: TRBV6-8; size: NA
DNA: TGCGCCAGCAGCGAGGGCCAGCTGGATTCCGAGCAGTACTTC; CDR3: CASSEGQLDSEQYF; D: NA; J: TRBJ2-7; V: TRBV5-1; size: few
DNA: TGTGCCAGTAGTATCGAACTAGCGGGAGCTGGAAATGAGCAGTTCTTC; CDR3: CASSIELAGAGNEQFF; D: TRBD2; J: TRBJ2-1; V: TRBV19; size: NA
DNA: TGCGCCAGCAGTCAGGGACAGGGGTTTGTAGATACGCAGTATTTT; CDR3: CASSQGQGFVDTQYF; D: TRBD1; J: TRBJ2-3; V: TRBV5-1; size: few
DNA: TGCAGCGTTGACGGGACACTAGGAAACACCATATATTTT; CDR3: CSVDGTLGNTIYF; D: NA; J: TRBJ1-3; V: TRBV29-1; size: few
DNA: TGTGCCAGCAGCGTAGTAAGGGGCCCCTACAATGAGCAGTTCTTC; CDR3: CASSVVRGPYNEQFF; D: NA; J: TRBJ2-1; V: TRBV9; size: NA
DNA: TGCGCCAGCAGTCAAGGATTAGACAGCTACTATGGCTACACCTTC; CDR3: CASSQGLDSYYGYTF; D: NA; J: TRBJ1-2; V: TRBV23-1; size: NA
DNA: TGTGCCAGCAGCTTAAGCGCTCTCTCGGGCTACACCTTC; CDR3: CASSLSALSGYTF; D: NA; J: TRBJ1-2; V: TRBV7-2; size: NA
DNA: TGTGCCAGCTCACCAGGGGCTAGCGGGCCGAGCTCCTACAATGAGCAGTTCTTC; CDR3: CASSPGASGPSSYNEQFF; D: TRBD2; J: TRBJ2-1; V: TRBV18; size: NA
DNA: TGTGCCAGCAGTTACTCGTCTAATCAGCCCCAGCATTTT; CDR3: CASSYSSNQPQHF; D: NA; J: TRBJ1-5; V: TRBV6-5; size: NA
DNA: TGTGCCATCAGTGACGCCGGGTCAGGGTCGGGTGGCTACACCTTC; CDR3: CAISDAGSGSGGYTF; D: NA; J: TRBJ1-2; V: TRBV10-3; size: NA
DNA: TGTGCCAGCAGTTTATCAGGGGCATGGGAGACCCAGTACTTC; CDR3: CASSLSGAWETQYF; D: NA; J: TRBJ2-5; V: TRBV27; size: NA
DNA: TGCAGCTTGGCAGTGAACACTGAAGCTTTCTTT; CDR3: CSLAVNTEAFF; D: NA; J: TRBJ1-1; V: TRBV20-1; size: once
DNA: TGTGCCAGCAGCCCTAGGACAGGGCCGGGCACCATATATTTT; CDR3: CASSPRTGPGTIYF; D: TRBD1; J: TRBJ1-3; V: TRBV11-3; size: NA
DNA: TGCGCCAGCAGCTTGGACGGGAGCTCTGGAAACACCATATATTTT; CDR3: CASSLDGSSGNTIYF; D: NA; J: TRBJ1-3; V: TRBV5-1; size: NA
DNA: TGTGCCAGCAGTTACCCTACAGGGACAGATACGCAGTATTTT; CDR3: CASSYPTGTDTQYF; D: NA; J: TRBJ2-3; V: TRBV6-6; size: NA
DNA: TGTGCCTGGAGCACAGGGGGCCGGGGTGAAAAACTGTTTTTT; CDR3: CAWSTGGRGEKLFF; D: TRBD1; J: TRBJ1-4; V: TRBV30; size: NA
DNA: TGTGCCAGCAGAGGCCTAGCGGGAGGTCTTTCTAGATCCTACAATGAGCAGTTCTTC; CDR3: CASRGLAGGLSRSYNEQFF; D: TRBD2; J: TRBJ2-1; V: TRBV7-6; size: NA
DNA: TGTGCCAGCAGCCCCGAGGTACGGCTTCCGGGCTATGGCTACACCTTC; CDR3: CASSPEVRLPGYGYTF; D: NA; J: TRBJ1-2; V: TRBV5-6; size: NA
DNA: TGTGCCTGGAGAATAGTCGCAGATACGCAGTATTTT; CDR3: CAWRIVADTQYF; D: NA; J: TRBJ2-3; V: TRBV30; size: NA
DNA: TGTGCCAGCAGCTTGTTCGCAGCAACTAATGAAAAACTGTTTTTT; CDR3: CASSLFAATNEKLFF; D: NA; J: TRBJ1-4; V: TRBV5-4; size: NA
DNA: TGTGCCAGTAGTATAACCCCACAGGCTGGGGCCAACGTCCTGACTTTC; CDR3: CASSITPQAGANVLTF; D: NA; J: TRBJ2-6; V: TRBV19; size: NA
DNA: TGTGCCAGCAGCTTGGGTCCGGGACTAGCGGGAGGCCAAGAGACCCAGTACTTC; CDR3: CASSLGPGLAGGQETQYF; D: TRBD2; J: TRBJ2-5; V: TRBV5-6; size: NA
DNA: TGCGCCAGCAGCCACGACACAGGAACAGATACGCAGTATTTT; CDR3: CASSHDTGTDTQYF; D: NA; J: TRBJ2-3; V: TRBV4-1; size: NA
DNA: TGCAGCGCGGAGACTGGGACAGGGGGAAGGGGCTACACCTTC; CDR3: CSAETGTGGRGYTF; D: TRBD1; J: TRBJ1-2; V: TRBV29-1; size: few
DNA: TGTGCCAGCAGCGTAGACGGGACAGATACGCAGTATTTT; CDR3: CASSVDGTDTQYF; D: NA; J: TRBJ2-3; V: TRBV9; size: NA
DNA: TGTGCCAGCAGGACGCGCAGGCAGGGGGGCCGAGAGACCCAGTACTTC; CDR3: CASRTRRQGGRETQYF; D: NA; J: TRBJ2-5; V: TRBV11-1; size: NA
DNA: TGCGCCAGCAGCACCCTGGGGACTGGCGAGACCCAGTACTTC; CDR3: CASSTLGTGETQYF; D: NA; J: TRBJ2-5; V: TRBV5-1; size: NA